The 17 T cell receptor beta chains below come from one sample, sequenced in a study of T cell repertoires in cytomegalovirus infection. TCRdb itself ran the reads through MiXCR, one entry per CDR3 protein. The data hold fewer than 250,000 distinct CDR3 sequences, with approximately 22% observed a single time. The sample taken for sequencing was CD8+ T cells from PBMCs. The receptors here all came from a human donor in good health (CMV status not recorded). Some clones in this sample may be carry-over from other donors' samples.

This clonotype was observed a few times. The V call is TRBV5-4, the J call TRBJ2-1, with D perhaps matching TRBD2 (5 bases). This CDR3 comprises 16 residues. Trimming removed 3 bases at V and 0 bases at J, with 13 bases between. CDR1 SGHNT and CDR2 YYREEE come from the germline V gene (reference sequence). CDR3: CASSYEGFSSYNEQFF. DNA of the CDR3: TGTGCCAGCAGCTATGAGGGCTTTTCCTCCTACAATGAGCAGTTCTTC.

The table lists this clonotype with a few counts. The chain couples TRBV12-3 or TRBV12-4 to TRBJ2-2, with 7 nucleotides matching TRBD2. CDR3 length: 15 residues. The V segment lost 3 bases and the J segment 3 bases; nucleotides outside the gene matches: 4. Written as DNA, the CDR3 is TGTGCCAGCAGTTTCCTGAGCGGGGACACCGGGGAGCTGTTTTTT. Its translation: CASSFLSGDTGELFF.

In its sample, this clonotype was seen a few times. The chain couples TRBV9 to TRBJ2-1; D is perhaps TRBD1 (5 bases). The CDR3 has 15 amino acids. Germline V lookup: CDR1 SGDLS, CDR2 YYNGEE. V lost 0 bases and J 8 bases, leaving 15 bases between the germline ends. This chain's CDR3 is CASSVGVGASDEQFF. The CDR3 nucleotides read TGTGCCAGCAGCGTAGGGGTAGGGGCAAGCGATGAGCAGTTCTTC.

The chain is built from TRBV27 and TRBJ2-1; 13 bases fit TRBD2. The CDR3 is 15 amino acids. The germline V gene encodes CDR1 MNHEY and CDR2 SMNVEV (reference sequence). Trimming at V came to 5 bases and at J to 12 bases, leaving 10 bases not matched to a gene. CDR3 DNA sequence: TGTGCCAGCAGTCCCGGGACTAGCGGGGCGGCGGGGCAGTTCTTC. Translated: CASSPGTSGAAGQFF.

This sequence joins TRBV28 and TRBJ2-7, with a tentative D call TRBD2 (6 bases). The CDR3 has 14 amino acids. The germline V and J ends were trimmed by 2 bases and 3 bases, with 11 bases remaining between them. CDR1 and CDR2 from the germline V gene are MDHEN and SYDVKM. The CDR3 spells CASSLLGEVYEQYF. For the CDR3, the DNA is TGTGCCAGCAGTTTACTCGGGGAGGTCTACGAGCAGTACTTC.

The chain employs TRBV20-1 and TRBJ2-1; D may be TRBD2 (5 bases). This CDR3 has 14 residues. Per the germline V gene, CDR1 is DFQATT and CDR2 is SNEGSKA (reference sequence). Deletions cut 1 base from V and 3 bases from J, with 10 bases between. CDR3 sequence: CSARGDYHYNEQFF. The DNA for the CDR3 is TGCAGTGCTAGAGGTGACTACCACTACAATGAGCAGTTCTTC.

In DNA form, the CDR3 reads TGTGCCAGCAGTTCGGGTTATTCTAGCACAGATACGCAGTATTTT. Protein: CASSSGYSSTDTQYF. V is TRBV27 and J is TRBJ2-3; D uncertain. Trimming stripped 4 bases from V and 0 bases from J, with 11 bases between. Per the germline V gene, CDR1 is MNHEY and CDR2 is SMNVEV (reference sequence). This CDR3 is built from 15 residues.

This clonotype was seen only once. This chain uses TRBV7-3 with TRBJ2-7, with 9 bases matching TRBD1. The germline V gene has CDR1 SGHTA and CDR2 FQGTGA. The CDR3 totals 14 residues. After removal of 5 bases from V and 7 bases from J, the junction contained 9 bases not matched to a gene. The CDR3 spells CASSPGTGSGEQYF. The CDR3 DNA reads TGTGCCAGCAGCCCCGGGACAGGGAGTGGAGAGCAGTACTTC.

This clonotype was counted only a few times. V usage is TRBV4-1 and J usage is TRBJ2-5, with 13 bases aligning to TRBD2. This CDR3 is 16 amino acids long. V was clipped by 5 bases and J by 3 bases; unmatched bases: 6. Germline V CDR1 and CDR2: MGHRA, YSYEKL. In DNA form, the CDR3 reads TGCGCCAGCAGCTCCGGACTAGCGGGGGACAAAGAGACCCAGTACTTC. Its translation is CASSSGLAGDKETQYF.

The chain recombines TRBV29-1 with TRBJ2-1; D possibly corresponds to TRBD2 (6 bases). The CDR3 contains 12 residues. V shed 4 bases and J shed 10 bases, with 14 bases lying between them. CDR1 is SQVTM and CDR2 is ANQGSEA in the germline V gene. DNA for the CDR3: TGCAGCGTTGTCAGGACTAACCGGGAGCAGTTCTTC. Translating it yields CSVVRTNREQFF.

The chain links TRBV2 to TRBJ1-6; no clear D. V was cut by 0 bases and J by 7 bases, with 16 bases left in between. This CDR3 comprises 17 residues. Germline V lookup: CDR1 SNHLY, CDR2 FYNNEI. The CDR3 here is CASSEARGPTENSPLHF. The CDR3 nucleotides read TGTGCCAGCAGTGAAGCGCGAGGGCCAACCGAGAATTCACCCCTCCACTTT.

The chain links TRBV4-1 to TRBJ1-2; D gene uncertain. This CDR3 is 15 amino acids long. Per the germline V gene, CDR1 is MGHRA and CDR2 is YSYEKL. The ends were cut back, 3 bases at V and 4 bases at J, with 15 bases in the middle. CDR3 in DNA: TGCGCCAGCAGCCATGAGGGTATTGGAACCTATGGCTACACCTTC. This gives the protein CASSHEGIGTYGYTF.

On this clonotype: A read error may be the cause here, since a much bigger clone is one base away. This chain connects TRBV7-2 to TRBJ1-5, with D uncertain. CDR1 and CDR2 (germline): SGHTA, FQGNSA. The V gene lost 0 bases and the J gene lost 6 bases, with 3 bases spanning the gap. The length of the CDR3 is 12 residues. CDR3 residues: CASSLAPQPQHF. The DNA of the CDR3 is TGTGCCAGCAGCTTAGCGCCTCAGCCCCAGCATTTT.

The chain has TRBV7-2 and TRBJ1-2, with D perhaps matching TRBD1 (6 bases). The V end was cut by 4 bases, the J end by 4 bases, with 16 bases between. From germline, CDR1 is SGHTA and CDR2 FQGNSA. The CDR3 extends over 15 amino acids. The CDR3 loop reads CASSSSRTEGYGYTF. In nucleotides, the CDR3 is TGTGCCAGCAGCTCTTCGAGGACAGAGGGCTATGGCTACACCTTC.

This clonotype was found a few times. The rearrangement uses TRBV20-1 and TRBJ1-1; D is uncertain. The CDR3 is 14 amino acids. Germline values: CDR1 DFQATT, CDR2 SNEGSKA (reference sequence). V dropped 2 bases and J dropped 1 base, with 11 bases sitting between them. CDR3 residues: CSARLRDSNTEAFF. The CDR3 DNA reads TGCAGTGCTAGACTCCGAGACTCGAACACTGAAGCTTTCTTT.

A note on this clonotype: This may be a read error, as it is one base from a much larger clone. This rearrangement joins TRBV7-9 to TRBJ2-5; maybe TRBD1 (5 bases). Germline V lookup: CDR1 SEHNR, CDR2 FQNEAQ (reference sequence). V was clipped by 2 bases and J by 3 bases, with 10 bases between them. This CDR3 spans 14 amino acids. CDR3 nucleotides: TGTGCCAGCAGCTTAATTGGCAGGGAAGAGACCCAGTACTTC. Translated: CASSLIGREETQYF.

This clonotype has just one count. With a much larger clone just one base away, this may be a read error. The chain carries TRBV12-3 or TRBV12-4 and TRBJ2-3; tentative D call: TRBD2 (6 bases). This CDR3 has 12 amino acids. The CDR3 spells CASAPSGDMQYF. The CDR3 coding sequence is TGTGCCAGCGCCCCGTCGGGAGATATGCAGTATTTT.